One and the same sample provided the 22 T cell receptor beta chains below, sequenced in a study of CD8 T cells in Susac syndrome. A quantity of about 0.5 to 1 ug RNA underwent reverse transcription using random hexamers. TCRdb redid the calling of the immunoSEQ multiplex PCR reads with MiXCR, one entry per CDR3 protein. The data contain 140,000 or so distinct CDR3 sequences, 95% of them seen just once; the ten biggest clones take up 0.065% to 0.095%. The sample comprised CD4+ T cells from PBMCs. Source of these receptors: a human donor with Susac syndrome.

The gene calls are TRBV15 and TRBJ1-1; 7 bases line up with TRBD1. V shed 5 bases and J 8 bases; nucleotides not matched to a gene: 11. The CDR3 has 14 amino acids. Germline CDR1 and CDR2: LNHNV and YYDKDF (reference sequence). The chain's CDR3 is CATSVGQAFGEAFF. The CDR3 nucleotides are TGTGCCACCAGCGTCGGACAGGCGTTTGGGGAAGCTTTCTTT.

The gene calls are TRBV5-1 and TRBJ1-2; D is possibly TRBD1 (6 bases). Per the germline V gene, CDR1 is SGHRS and CDR2 is YFSETQ. The CDR3 has 13 amino acids. V lost 0 bases to trimming and J lost 8 bases, with 11 bases between them. DNA for the CDR3: TGCGCCAGCAGCTTGGCAGGCGGGGGCGGCTACACCTTC. It translates to CASSLAGGGGYTF.

This clonotype has only one observation. V gene TRBV10-3 combines with J gene TRBJ2-1; 9 bases are shared with TRBD1. This CDR3 spans 16 amino acids. Germline lookup yields CDR1 ENHRY and CDR2 SYGVKD. The trim removed 4 bases at V and 9 bases at J, leaving 13 bases unmatched. CDR3 DNA sequence: TGTGCCATCAGTGCCGGGGAGGTACAGGGGGCGGGTGAGCAGTTCTTC. As protein: CAISAGEVQGAGEQFF.

This sequence joins TRBV28 and TRBJ2-1, with D unclear. Per the germline V gene, CDR1 is MDHEN and CDR2 is SYDVKM. There are 14 residues in the CDR3. V lost 4 bases and J lost 5, with 12 bases in between. CDR3 in amino acids: CASSSRAEDNEQFF. The DNA for the CDR3 is TGTGCCAGCAGTTCCCGGGCGGAAGACAATGAGCAGTTCTTC.

V and J are TRBV5-8 and TRBJ2-7; a weak D match, TRBD2 (5 bases). CDR1 and CDR2 (germline): SGHTS, YDEGEE. Trimming took 0 bases from V and 8 from J, leaving 9 bases between them. There are 12 residues in the CDR3. DNA for the CDR3: TGTGCCAGCAGCTTGGGGGTCGGGAAGCAGTACTTC. Translating it yields CASSLGVGKQYF.

The chain employs TRBV12-3 or TRBV12-4 and TRBJ1-1; D may be TRBD1 (5 bases). The CDR3 extends over 13 amino acids. Between the trimmed V and J ends, which lost 8 bases and 4 bases, there was a span of 14 bases. The CDR3 nucleotides read TGTGCCAGCGGGGATATGGGGGGCACTGAAGCTTTCTTT. Translating gives CASGDMGGTEAFF.

V is TRBV2 and J is TRBJ1-6; D is unclear. From germline, CDR1 is SNHLY and CDR2 FYNNEI. The CDR3 totals 13 residues. The V gene lost 7 bases and the J gene lost 7 bases, with 11 bases spanning the gap. The CDR3, as DNA: TGTGCCAGCACCCAGTCGGGAAATTCACCCCTCCACTTT. Protein product: CASTQSGNSPLHF.

J is TRBJ2-1 and V is TRBV3-1; 11 bases map to TRBD2. Losses at the gene ends were 6 bases for V and 10 bases for J; bases not matched to a gene: 8. The CDR3 has 14 amino acids. Germline lookup yields CDR1 LGHDT and CDR2 YNNKEL (reference sequence). The CDR3 sequence is CASRLAGDRIEQFF. The CDR3 DNA reads as TGTGCCAGCAGACTAGCGGGAGATCGCATCGAGCAGTTCTTC.

This chain connects TRBV28 to TRBJ2-1; no clear D gene. Trimming shortened V by 2 bases and J by 9 bases, and 8 bases separated the two germline ends. Germline V lookup: CDR1 MDHEN, CDR2 SYDVKM. There are 12 residues in the CDR3. CDR3 sequence: CASSLVLLEQFF. The CDR3 DNA follows: TGTGCCAGCAGTTTAGTCCTTCTTGAGCAGTTCTTC.

This rearrangement joins TRBV27 to TRBJ2-3, with TRBD2 identical over 14 bases. V lost 5 bases and J lost 9; bases outside the gene matches: 7. Germline V lookup: CDR1 MNHEY, CDR2 SMNVEV (reference sequence). The CDR3 contains 15 residues. The CDR3 spells CASSLRTSGGSTQYF. The CDR3 DNA follows: TGTGCCAGCAGTCTCCGGACTAGCGGGGGGTCAACGCAGTATTTT.

The chain combines TRBV3-1 with TRBJ1-2, with D perhaps matching TRBD1 (6 bases). CDR1 and CDR2 (germline): LGHDT, YNNKEL (reference sequence). The V end was cut by 5 bases, the J end by 2 bases, with 15 bases between. This CDR3 is built from 15 residues. CDR3 protein: CASSKKPTGNYGYTF. In DNA, the CDR3 is TGTGCCAGCAGCAAAAAGCCAACAGGGAACTATGGCTACACCTTC.

CDR3 DNA sequence: TGTGCCAGCAAGGGGACAGGTTACGAGCAGTACTTC. Amino acid sequence: CASKGTGYEQYF. The chain uses TRBV7-2 and TRBJ2-7, with TRBD1 matching 8 bases. This CDR3 is built from 12 residues. From germline, CDR1 is SGHTA and CDR2 FQGNSA. The J segment lost 4 bases and the V segment lost 7 bases, leaving 3 bases of the junction unmatched.

This clonotype was seen just once. The V and J genes are TRBV2 and TRBJ2-1, with D possibly being TRBD2 (6 bases). Deletions cut 5 bases from V and 5 bases from J, with 16 bases between. Germline values: CDR1 SNHLY, CDR2 FYNNEI. CDR3 length equals 15 residues. The DNA for the CDR3 is TGTGCCAGCAGTACCCGGGACTCCAAGCACAATGAGCAGTTCTTC. Translating gives CASSTRDSKHNEQFF.

The table lists this clonotype with a count of one. The chain is built from TRBV5-1 and TRBJ2-5, with D perhaps matching TRBD2 (6 bases). The germline gives CDR1 SGHRS, CDR2 YFSETQ. Trimming stripped 0 bases from V and 5 bases from J, with 11 bases between. The CDR3 loop spans 14 amino acids. The CDR3 DNA is TGCGCCAGCAGCTTGGATCCGGGGGTGGAGACCCAGTACTTC. Its translation is CASSLDPGVETQYF.

CDR3: CASGVPGPGGNQPQHF. DNA of the CDR3: TGTGCCAGCGGAGTGCCAGGGCCGGGGGGCAATCAGCCCCAGCATTTT. V is TRBV28 and J is TRBJ1-5; D is perhaps TRBD1 (5 bases). The V gene lost 8 bases and the J gene lost 2 bases, with 19 bases spanning the gap. There are 16 residues in the CDR3. Germline loops: CDR1 MDHEN, CDR2 SYDVKM.

This clonotype appeared once. The junction and the germline gene differ at one end; a read error may be behind it. The rearrangement joins TRBV9 to TRBJ1-5, with TRBD1 matching over 7 bases. This CDR3 spans 14 amino acids. The V gene's germline CDR1 is SGDLS and CDR2 YYNGEE. CDR3 sequence (DNA): TGTGCCAGCAGCGTAGGAGGGGGCAACCAGCCCCAGCATTTT. Amino acids: CASSVGGGNQPQHF.

This clonotype was recorded only once. The chain combines TRBV11-2 with TRBJ2-3; D could derive from TRBD1 or TRBD2 (5 bases each). The ends were cut back, 3 bases at V and 5 bases at J, with 6 bases in the middle. Germline CDR1 reads SGHAT; CDR2 reads FQNNGV. This CDR3 is 12 amino acids long. The CDR3 is CASSLGRDTQYF. The CDR3 DNA is TGTGCCAGCAGCTTGGGACGAGATACGCAGTATTTT.

The chain carries TRBV27 and TRBJ1-5; possibly TRBD1 for D (5 bases). CDR3 length: 14 amino acids. The V end was cut by 0 bases, the J end by 6 bases, with 9 bases between. Per germline, CDR1 MNHEY and CDR2 SMNVEV (reference sequence). In DNA form, the CDR3 reads TGTGCCAGCAGTTTATCACGGGGCAGTCAGCCCCAGCATTTT. Protein product: CASSLSRGSQPQHF.

The rearrangement joins TRBV18 to TRBJ2-3; D gene ambiguous. The germline V gene encodes CDR1 KGHSH and CDR2 LQKENI. This CDR3 comprises 13 residues. V dropped 8 bases and J dropped 1 base, with 10 bases sitting between them. This CDR3 reads CASAYLGTDTQYF. CDR3 DNA sequence: TGTGCCAGCGCGTATTTAGGCACAGATACGCAGTATTTT.

The J gene is TRBJ1-6, the V gene TRBV20-1; 10 bases agree with TRBD1. There are 13 residues in the CDR3. Unmatched junction bases numbered 6, after V lost 3 bases and J lost 13 bases. In germline, CDR1 is DFQATT, CDR2 SNEGSKA (reference sequence). The CDR3 nucleotides are TGCAGTGCTAGTCCCGGGACAGGGGCCCCCCTCCACTTT. It is translated as CSASPGTGAPLHF.

This clonotype was found once. CDR3 sequence reads: CSVDSGRAHEQFF. In DNA form, the CDR3 reads TGCAGCGTTGACAGCGGGAGGGCCCATGAGCAGTTCTTC. The chain combines TRBV29-1 with TRBJ2-1, with 10 bases lining up with TRBD2. From germline, CDR1 is SQVTM and CDR2 ANQGSEA. V lost 3 bases and J lost 8; bases outside the gene matches: 4. The CDR3 loop spans 13 amino acids.

The chain recombines TRBV5-5 with TRBJ2-3; D gene ambiguous. The CDR3 is 14 residues long. Germline V CDR1 and CDR2: SGHKS, YYEKEE (reference sequence). V was trimmed by 1 base and J by 2 bases, leaving 8 bases between them. The CDR3 coding sequence is TGTGCCAGCAGCTTGAGCGCAGTCACAGATACGCAGTATTTT. Amino acids: CASSLSAVTDTQYF.